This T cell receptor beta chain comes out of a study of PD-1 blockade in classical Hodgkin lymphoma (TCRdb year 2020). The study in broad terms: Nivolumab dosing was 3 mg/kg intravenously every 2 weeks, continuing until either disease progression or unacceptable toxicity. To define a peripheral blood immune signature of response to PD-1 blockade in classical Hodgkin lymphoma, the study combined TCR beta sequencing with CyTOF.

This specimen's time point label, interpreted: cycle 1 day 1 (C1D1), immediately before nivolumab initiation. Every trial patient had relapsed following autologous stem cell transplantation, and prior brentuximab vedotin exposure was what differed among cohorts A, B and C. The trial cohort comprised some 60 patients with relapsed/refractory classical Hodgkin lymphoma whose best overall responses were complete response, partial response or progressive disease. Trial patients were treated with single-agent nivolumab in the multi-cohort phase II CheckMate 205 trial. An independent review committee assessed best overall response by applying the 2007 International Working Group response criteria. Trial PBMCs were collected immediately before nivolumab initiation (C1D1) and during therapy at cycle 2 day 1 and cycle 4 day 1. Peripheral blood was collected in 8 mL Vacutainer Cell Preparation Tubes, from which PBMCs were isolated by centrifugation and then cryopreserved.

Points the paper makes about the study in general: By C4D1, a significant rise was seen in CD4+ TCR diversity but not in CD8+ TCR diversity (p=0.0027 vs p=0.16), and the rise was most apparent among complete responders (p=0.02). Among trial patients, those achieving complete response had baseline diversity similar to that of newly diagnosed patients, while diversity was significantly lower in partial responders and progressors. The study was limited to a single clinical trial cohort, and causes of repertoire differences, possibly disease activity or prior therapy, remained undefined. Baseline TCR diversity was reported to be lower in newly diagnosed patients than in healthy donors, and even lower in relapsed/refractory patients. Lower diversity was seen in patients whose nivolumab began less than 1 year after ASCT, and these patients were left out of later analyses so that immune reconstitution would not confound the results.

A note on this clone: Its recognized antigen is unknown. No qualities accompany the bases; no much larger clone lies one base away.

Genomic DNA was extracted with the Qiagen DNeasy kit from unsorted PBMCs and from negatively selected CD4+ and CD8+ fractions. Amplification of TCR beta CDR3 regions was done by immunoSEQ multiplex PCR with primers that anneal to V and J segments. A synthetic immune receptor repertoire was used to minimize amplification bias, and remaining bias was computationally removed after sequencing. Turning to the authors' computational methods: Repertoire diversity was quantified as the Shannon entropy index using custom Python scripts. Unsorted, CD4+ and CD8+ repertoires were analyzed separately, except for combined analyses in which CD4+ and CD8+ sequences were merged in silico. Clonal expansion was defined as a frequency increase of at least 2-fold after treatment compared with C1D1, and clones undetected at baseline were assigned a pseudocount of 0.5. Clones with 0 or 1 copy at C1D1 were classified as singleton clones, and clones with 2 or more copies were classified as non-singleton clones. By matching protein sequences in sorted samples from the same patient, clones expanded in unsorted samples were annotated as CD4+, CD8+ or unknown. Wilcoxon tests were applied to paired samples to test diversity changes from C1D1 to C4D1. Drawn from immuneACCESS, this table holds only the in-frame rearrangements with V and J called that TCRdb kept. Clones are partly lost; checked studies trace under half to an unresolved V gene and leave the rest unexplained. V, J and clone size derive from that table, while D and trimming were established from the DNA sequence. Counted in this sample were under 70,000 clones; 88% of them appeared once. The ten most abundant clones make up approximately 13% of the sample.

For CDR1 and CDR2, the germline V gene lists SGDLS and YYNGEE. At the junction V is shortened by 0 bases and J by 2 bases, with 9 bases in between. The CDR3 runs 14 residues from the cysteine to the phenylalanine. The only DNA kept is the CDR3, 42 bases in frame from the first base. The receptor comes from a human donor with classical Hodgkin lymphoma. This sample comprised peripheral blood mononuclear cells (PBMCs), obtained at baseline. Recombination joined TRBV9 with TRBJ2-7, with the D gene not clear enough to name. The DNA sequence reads TGTGCCAGCAGCGTAGAGGTTTTCCCCTACGAGCAGTACTTC. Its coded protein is CASSVEVFPYEQYF.